Listed here are 23 T cell receptor beta chains from one sample, sequenced in a study of identifying expanded T cells in peripheral blood. Sequencing used immunoSEQ multiplex PCR; TCRdb keeps in-frame clones, though not all of them. The sample lists about 58,000 clones, about 92% seen once, with approximately 3.8% in the top ten. The sequencing sample was made of blood. The source is a person aged 18 to 75 in good health.

The genes are TRBV27 and TRBJ2-7; tentatively, D is TRBD2 (5 bases). Trimming cost V 4 bases and J 4 bases, with 14 bases left between them. From germline, CDR1 is MNHEY and CDR2 SMNVEV (reference sequence). The CDR3 runs 14 residues. In DNA form, the CDR3 reads TGTGCCAGCAGTTCGATACTAGGTGGTTACGAGCAGTACTTC. The encoded protein is CASSSILGGYEQYF.

The table lists this clone with a count of one. The chain uses TRBV18 and TRBJ2-7; 7 bases line up with TRBD1. CDR1 and CDR2 from the germline V gene are KGHSH and LQKENI. The CDR3 has 15 residues. V shed 3 bases, J shed 1 base, and the junction held 6 bases outside the gene matches. The CDR3 region is CASSPKWTGSYEQYF. The CDR3 region has the DNA TGTGCCAGCTCACCGAAATGGACAGGTTCCTACGAGCAGTACTTC.

The chain employs TRBV14 and TRBJ2-2; D remains ambiguous. The CDR3 covers 13 residues. Germline CDR1 reads SGHDN; CDR2 reads FVKESK. V was pared by 2 bases and J by 5 bases, with 6 bases between. CDR3 sequence: CASSQTLTGELFF. Written as DNA, the CDR3 is TGTGCCAGCAGCCAAACTCTGACCGGGGAGCTGTTTTTT.

The V gene is TRBV4-1, the J gene TRBJ2-7, with D perhaps being TRBD1 or TRBD2 (6 bases each). CDR1 is MGHRA and CDR2 is YSYEKL in the germline V gene. V was clipped by 1 base and J by 6 bases, with 13 bases between them. This CDR3 spans 14 amino acids. CDR3 amino acids: CASSQGGAWGEQYF. CDR3 nucleotide sequence: TGCGCCAGCAGCCAAGGGGGGGCGTGGGGCGAGCAGTACTTC.

This clone turned up a few times. This chain connects TRBV4-2 to TRBJ1-5; no definite D call. The V gene's germline CDR1 is LGHNA and CDR2 YNFKEQ. Trimming pared 0 bases from V and 7 bases from J, leaving 7 bases between. The CDR3 consists of 13 residues. The CDR3 sequence is CASSQDLLQPQHF. CDR3 nucleotide sequence: TGTGCCAGCAGCCAAGATCTGCTCCAGCCCCAGCATTTT.

The CDR3 is CASSVGSDTQYF. In DNA, the CDR3 is TGTGCCAGCAGTGTCGGTTCAGATACGCAGTATTTT. The chain combines TRBV6-1 with TRBJ2-3, with unresolved D. In germline, CDR1 is MNHNS, CDR2 SASEGT. Deletions cut 4 bases from V and 4 bases from J, with 6 bases between. The CDR3 runs 12 residues.

The genes are TRBV28 and TRBJ2-7, with 12 bases aligning to TRBD2. J was trimmed by 2 bases and V by 7 bases; bases with no gene match: 6. The CDR3 is made up of 15 amino acids. Per germline, CDR1 MDHEN and CDR2 SYDVKM. The CDR3 spells CASTTTSGRTYEQYF. CDR3 DNA sequence: TGTGCCAGCACTACGACTAGCGGGAGAACCTACGAGCAGTACTTC.

The CDR3 nucleotides read TGTGCCATCAGTGCCGCCACTAGCGGGAGGGCCAGGTCGCAGTTCTTC. Residues: CAISAATSGRARSQFF. The chain links TRBV10-3 to TRBJ2-1; TRBD2 aligns across 13 bases. Trimming took 4 bases from V and 12 from J; bases not matched to a gene: 12. Germline assignment: CDR1 ENHRY and CDR2 SYGVKD. The CDR3 length is 16 residues.

V gene TRBV9 combines with J gene TRBJ2-7; 11 bases match TRBD2. Germline CDR1 reads SGDLS; CDR2 reads YYNGEE. The junction had 4 bases not matched to a gene; V was cut back by 3 bases and J by 2 bases. The CDR3 has 15 residues. CDR3 DNA sequence: TGTGCCAGCAGCGCGAATAGCGGGGGGGCCTACGAGCAGTACTTC. Translating gives CASSANSGGAYEQYF.

The rearrangement links TRBV19 to TRBJ2-7; D ambiguous. V was pared by 1 base and J by 1 base, with 11 bases between. Germline CDR1 LNHDA, CDR2 SQIVND (reference sequence). CDR3 length: 15 residues. CDR3 sequence: CASSIGPDGSYEQYF. The CDR3 nucleotides read TGTGCCAGTAGTATAGGACCGGACGGGTCCTACGAGCAGTACTTC.

V usage is TRBV15 and J usage is TRBJ2-3, with 11 bases identical to TRBD1. The junction had 8 bases not matched to a gene; V was cut back by 5 bases and J by 4 bases. The CDR3 contains 16 residues. The germline gives CDR1 LNHNV, CDR2 YYDKDF (reference sequence). CDR3 coding DNA: TGTGCCACCAGCGAGGAACCGGGACAGGGGGCAGATACGCAGTATTTT. This codes for CATSEEPGQGADTQYF.

This chain uses TRBV7-3 with TRBJ2-3; D could derive from TRBD1 or TRBD2 (5 bases each). Germline V CDR1 and CDR2: SGHTA, FQGTGA. The CDR3 has 14 amino acids. Between the trimmed V and J ends, which lost 5 bases and 6 bases, there was a span of 15 bases. CDR3 DNA: TGTGCCAGCAGCCTCCAGGGAAGGGAGGATACGCAGTATTTT. As protein: CASSLQGREDTQYF.

This clone showed up just once. This chain joins TRBV10-3 and TRBJ2-3; no definite D call. The CDR3 loop spans 13 amino acids. Trimming pared 7 bases from V and 2 bases from J, leaving 10 bases between. Germline V CDR1 and CDR2: ENHRY, SYGVKD. CDR3 nucleotide sequence: TGTGCCATCAAGACCCCACACACAGATACGCAGTATTTT. It specifies CAIKTPHTDTQYF.

The CDR3 loop is CASSIQGSTGELFF. Here the CDR3 DNA reads TGTGCCAGTAGTATCCAGGGGAGTACCGGGGAGCTGTTTTTT. The V gene is TRBV19, the J gene TRBJ2-2; D is possibly TRBD1 (6 bases). The CDR3 has 14 residues. V gave up 3 bases and J gave up 5 bases, with 10 bases separating them. The germline V gene encodes CDR1 LNHDA and CDR2 SQIVND (reference sequence). Variable domain in full (rest from reference TRBV19 and TRBJ2-2): DGGITQSPKYLFRKEGQNVTLSCEQNLNHDAMYWYRQDPGQGLRLIYYSQIVNDFQKGDIAEGYSVSREKKESFPLTVTSAQKNPTAFYLCASSIQGSTGELFFGEGSRLTVL.

The rearrangement joins TRBV12-1 to TRBJ2-7; no DNA check was done on the table's D call, TRBD1. TRBV12-1 has pseudogene status. The CDR3 contains 16 residues. The CDR3 nucleotides read TGTGCCAGCAGCCCCCGGGACAGTTTAAACGCCTACGAGCAGTACTTC. This translates into CASSPRDSLNAYEQYF.

This chain joins TRBV6-1 and TRBJ2-3, with 8 positions matching TRBD2. The CDR3 has 15 residues. The V gene end was trimmed by 2 bases and the J gene end by 4 bases; junction bases not matched to a gene: 5. In germline, CDR1 is MNHNS, CDR2 SASEGT. The CDR3 spells CASSESGLGADTQYF. DNA for the CDR3: TGTGCCAGCAGTGAATCGGGACTAGGGGCAGATACGCAGTATTTT.

The chain combines TRBV5-8 with TRBJ2-2; 11 nucleotides match TRBD1. J gave up 4 bases and V 3 bases, and 2 bases lay outside the gene matches. The CDR3 covers 15 residues. Germline loops: CDR1 SGHTS, CDR2 YDEGEE. CDR3 in DNA: TGTGCCAGCAGCTGGGGGACAGGGGGCACCGGGGAGCTGTTTTTT. Amino acid sequence: CASSWGTGGTGELFF.

The table lists this clone with a few counts. The chain uses TRBV25-1 and TRBJ2-2; the match to TRBD2 covers 10 bases. Germline assignment: CDR1 MGHDK and CDR2 SYGVNS. This CDR3 has 15 amino acids. Trimming at V came to 6 bases and at J to 0 bases, leaving 1 base not matched to a gene. The CDR3 region is CASRGLAANTGELFF. CDR3 sequence (DNA): TGTGCCAGCAGAGGACTAGCGGCGAACACCGGGGAGCTGTTTTTT. Full variable domain (missing parts from reference TRBV25-1 and TRBJ2-2): EADIYQTPRYLVIGTGKKITLECSQTMGHDKMYWYQQDPGMELHLIHYSYGVNSTEKGDLSSESTVSRIRTEHFPLTLESARPSHTSQYLCASRGLAANTGELFFGEGSRLTVL.

This chain links TRBV29-1 with TRBJ2-5; 7 bases agree with TRBD1. Unmatched junction bases numbered 11, after V lost 4 bases and J lost 3 bases. CDR3 length: 15 amino acids. In germline, CDR1 is SQVTM, CDR2 ANQGSEA. CDR3: CSVADPGTAKETQYF. CDR3 sequence (DNA): TGCAGCGTTGCGGACCCCGGGACAGCAAAAGAGACCCAGTACTTC.

The chain is built from TRBV28 and TRBJ2-7, with a weak D call TRBD2 (7 bases). The CDR3 is 14 amino acids. The germline V gene encodes CDR1 MDHEN and CDR2 SYDVKM. V lost 6 bases, J lost 3 bases, and 15 bases lay in between. The CDR3 reads CASRRGRGGYEQYF. DNA for the CDR3: TGTGCCAGCAGGCGCGGGAGAGGGGGCTACGAGCAGTACTTC.

The chain uses TRBV2 and TRBJ1-5; TRBD1 is a possible D gene (6 bases). Germline CDR1 and CDR2: SNHLY and FYNNEI. The V and J ends lost 4 bases and 6 bases respectively, with 13 bases between them. CDR3 length: 14 amino acids. The CDR3 region has the DNA TGTGCCAGCAGTGTGGCGGGGGGCGGTCAGCCCCAGCATTTT. The encoded protein is CASSVAGGGQPQHF.

The J gene is TRBJ2-1, the V gene TRBV5-1; D might be TRBD1 (6 bases). The germline CDR1 and CDR2 sequences are SGHRS and YFSETQ. Trimming took 4 bases from V and 8 from J, leaving 16 bases between them. CDR3 length: 14 residues. DNA for the CDR3: TGCGCCAGCAGCCTCCAGGGGCCTGGGGATGAGCAGTTCTTC. It yields the protein CASSLQGPGDEQFF.

V gene TRBV5-1 combines with J gene TRBJ2-5; D remains unclear. V lost 0 bases, J lost 5 bases, and 5 bases lay in between. Germline V gives CDR1 SGHRS, CDR2 YFSETQ. The CDR3 has 12 amino acids. The CDR3 nucleotides read TGCGCCAGCAGCTTGGGTCTCGAGACCCAGTACTTC. It translates to CASSLGLETQYF.